This TCR beta chain emerged from a study of T cell repertoires in cytomegalovirus infection. General study results and limits: Cumulative public TCR beta family frequency identified carriers of CMV plus the relevant HLA.

TCRdb fed the reads into MiXCR, producing one record per CDR3 protein. Here the sample spans fewer than 1,000,000 distinct CDR3 sequences, approximately 31% being singletons. This clonotype appeared a few times. Its antigen is not identified. The source was cultured CD8+ T cells from PBMCs, collected from culture after CMV antigen stimulation. This TCR came from a human donor in good health (CMV status not recorded). Some clones in this sample may be carry-over from other donors' samples.

The CDR3 protein is CASSFDDRGSYEQYF. As DNA, the CDR3 is TGTGCCAGCAGTTTTGATGACAGGGGTTCCTACGAGCAGTACTTC. The chain employs TRBV12-3 or TRBV12-4 and TRBJ2-7; 8 nucleotides agree with TRBD1. CDR3 length: 15 residues. V lost 3 bases and J lost 1; bases outside the gene matches: 5.